This entry features one TCR beta chain sequence. The antigen it recognizes is unknown. No base quality information exists; no much larger clone differs at one position. Using the deep immunoSEQ assay, multiplex PCR amplified TCR CDR3 regions from genomic DNA. Genomic DNA extracted from each cell subset was distributed evenly over all wells of several immunoSEQ 96-well plates, and each plate served as one replicate. For sorted subsets, each replicate PCR was loaded with around 200 ng genomic DNA, equivalent to 30,000 or so T cell genomes. The purified libraries were quantified using a Qubit 3.0 fluorometer, sized with a Bioanalyzer 2100, and then quantified again using the KAPA Library Quantification kit. Every immunoSEQ 96-well plate was sequenced on a dedicated single-read 150-cycle Illumina NextSeq 550 flow cell. The paper's processing steps were these. Because the immunoSEQ output included only junctional sequences and no quality scores, the filtering could not be the same as the filtering used for full-length reads. Sequences were annotated with PyIR, a Python wrapper for IgBLAST v1.9, using IMGT germline references to assign V/J genes and CDR3. Reads were filtered out if the reads had weak V/J assignments (E-value above 1e-6), no CDR3, stop codons, out-of-frame junctions, or ambiguous translated residues. V3J clonotypes were defined as sequences sharing an identical inferred V gene, J gene, and CDR3 amino acid sequence. Percentage overlap between repertoires was computed as shared unique clonotypes divided by the size of the smaller repertoire. Richness of each repertoire was evaluated using RTK rarefaction, the Chao1 estimator, and Recon v2.1 estimates of unobserved clonotypes. OLGA was used to compute generation probabilities for all TCRbeta clonotypes that the gDNA method yielded from a few donors. In TCRdb, the immuneACCESS table is reduced to in-frame sequences with V and J assigned. These tables do not hold every clone; where another copy was compared, an unresolved V gene accounts for under half, and the others remain unexplained. V and J calls and clone size are given by that table; D and trimming were obtained from the DNA. Present in this sample are about 2.1 million clones, 85% to 95% of which were seen just once. 1.5% to 2% of the sample is taken by the ten largest.

The data stem from a study of shared clonotypes between healthy human individuals (dated by TCRdb to 2020 to 2021). At the level of the whole study: The cohort comprised a couple of women and a few men aged 18 to 49 years. Blood TCR repertoires of about five healthy adults were deeply sequenced to estimate repertoire size and the extent of clonotype sharing between individuals. Libraries were prepared and TCR repertoires were sequenced by different laboratories using diverse techniques, in order to increase sequencing depth and limit assay-specific biases. Per donor, three plates each were used for CD4 naive and CD4 memory, two for CD8 naive, and one for CD8 memory. Per donor, leukapheresis produced somewhere between about 0.85 and 10 billion PBMCs.

CD8 naive samples were CD45RO-negative cells positively selected for CCR7, giving a CD45RA+CCR7+ population that excluded TemRA cells. Healthy HIV-negative adults with no recently reported acute infections or vaccinations were included as donors. Every donor was a Caucasian adult residing in Nashville, Tennessee, USA. Blood was collected by leukapheresis, and PBMCs were isolated by Ficoll-Histopaque density gradient centrifugation and then cryopreserved in liquid nitrogen vapor phase. Analytical flow cytometry was used to check the purity and quantity of every magnetically sorted T cell population. Genomic DNA was isolated from each sorted fraction and quantified by UV absorbance on a Nanodrop 2000c. Findings and caveats that apply to the study as a whole: Across a few donors, about 5.2% of naive CD4, roughly 3.5% of naive CD8, 2.3% of memory CD4, and 0.4% of memory CD8 clonotypes were shared. Estimated clonotype richness was generally larger for naive than for memory subsets. Sampling was restricted to blood, and TCR repertoires in tissues likely differ from the TCR repertoires found in blood. The small number of donors limited the genetic and exposure-history diversity represented. Based on pairwise subsampling, the degree of clonotype sharing among donors was expected to be affected by sequencing depth. Rarefaction of sorted-subset datasets indicated incomplete sequencing despite the large sequencing depth. Clonotypes shared by all four sorted-subset donors showed higher generation probabilities than non-shared clonotypes.

The CDR3 starts with the cysteine, ends with the phenylalanine, and has 13 residues. Only the CDR3 portion is preserved as DNA: 39 bases, with reading frame beginning at the first base. V sheds 2 bases and J sheds 4 bases, leaving 9 bases between their ends. Looking up the germline V gene yields CDR1 SQVTM and CDR2 ANQGSEA. The sample taken for sequencing was naive CD8+ T cells from PBMCs. Explained via the paper, the cell subset or site label denotes: CD45RA+CCR7+. The chain uses TRBV29-1 and TRBJ2-1; the D gene assignment is ambiguous. The TCR was taken from a man in his late teens or twenties in good health. Some clones in this sample may be carry-over from other donors' samples. The nucleotides read TGCAGCGTTGAACTTTCAGATTACAATGAGCAGTTCTTC. This codes for CSVELSDYNEQFF.